The following is a T cell receptor beta chain sequence with its context. These data belong to a study of Graves' ophthalmopathy and Graves' hyperthyroidism. V shed 0 bases and J 3 bases; nucleotides not matched to a gene: 10. CDR1 and CDR2 from the germline V gene are SGHDN and FVKESK. The CDR3 is 18 amino acids. Amplifying from RNA transcripts, the study obtained TCR beta CDR3 regions. HTBI primers primed a first-round RT-PCR, and a second-round multiplex PCR followed. In TCRdb, the multiplex PCR reads were re-called with MiXCR into one record per CDR3 protein. The data contain about 390,000 distinct CDR3 sequences, roughly a sixth of them seen just once; the ten biggest clones take up about 2.4%. No ophthalmopathy within 18 months of follow-up signified stable hyperthyroidism. Diagnostic conclusions were grounded in clinical symptoms, serum thyroxine, TRAb, thyroid ultrasound and orbital computed tomography.

The V call is TRBV14, the J call TRBJ2-2, with 7 bases that match TRBD1. Material for sequencing was peripheral blood. This sequence was found in an adult woman with stable Graves' hyperthyroidism. This CDR3 reads CASSQDPRTGGHTGELFF. CDR3 coding DNA: TGTGCCAGCAGCCAAGATCCCAGGACAGGAGGTCACACCGGGGAGCTGTTTTTT.